This section outlines one TCR beta chain sequence together with its context. It lacks a known antigen. One base away there is no much larger clone; base qualities are not given. The sample belongs to a study of T cell repertoires in cytomegalovirus infection (dated by TCRdb to the late 2010s). As for the study more broadly: Donor HLA type was relevant to the analysis, as public TCR beta signatures indicated carriage of CMV infection together with the matching HLA type. The research as a whole found: In both this cohort and an independent roughly 400-donor cohort, the cumulative frequency of public TCR beta family members distinguished carriers of CMV infection plus the relevant HLA type. The ex vivo response was dominated by HLA-C-restricted CMV-specific TCR beta clonotypes, and the single most frequent clonotype in two of eight donors was supplied by these HLA-C-restricted clonotypes.

Sequencer: Illumina HiSeq 1500. Through fastp at Q25 and MiXCR, TCRdb rebuilt clones from the public reads, retaining in-frame beta chains. Rows with a matching CDR3 protein are joined into one entry that keeps the most common DNA and genes. Recorded for this sample are 100,000 to 150,000 distinct CDR3 sequences; roughly 25% of them occurred a single time. The ten biggest clones cover approximately 35% of the sample. Deletion took 6 bases off V and 0 bases off J, with a span of 9 bases between the germline ends. CDR1 and CDR2 (MNHEY, SVGAGI) derive from the germline V gene. The CDR3 goes from the cysteine to the phenylalanine over 14 residues. CDR3 DNA is the only sequence kept; it has 42 bases, read in frame from the first base.

Sample: PBMCs, sequenced either directly or after in vitro stimulation (not recorded which). This clonotype was sampled from a human donor in good health (CMV status not recorded). Some clones in this sample may be carry-over from other donors' samples. The sequence links TRBV6-5 to TRBJ1-3, with a tentative D gene TRBD1 over 5 matching bases. The nucleotide sequence reads as follows: TGTGCCAGCAGCGGACATTTCTCTGGAAACACCATATATTTT. It translates as CASSGHFSGNTIYF.